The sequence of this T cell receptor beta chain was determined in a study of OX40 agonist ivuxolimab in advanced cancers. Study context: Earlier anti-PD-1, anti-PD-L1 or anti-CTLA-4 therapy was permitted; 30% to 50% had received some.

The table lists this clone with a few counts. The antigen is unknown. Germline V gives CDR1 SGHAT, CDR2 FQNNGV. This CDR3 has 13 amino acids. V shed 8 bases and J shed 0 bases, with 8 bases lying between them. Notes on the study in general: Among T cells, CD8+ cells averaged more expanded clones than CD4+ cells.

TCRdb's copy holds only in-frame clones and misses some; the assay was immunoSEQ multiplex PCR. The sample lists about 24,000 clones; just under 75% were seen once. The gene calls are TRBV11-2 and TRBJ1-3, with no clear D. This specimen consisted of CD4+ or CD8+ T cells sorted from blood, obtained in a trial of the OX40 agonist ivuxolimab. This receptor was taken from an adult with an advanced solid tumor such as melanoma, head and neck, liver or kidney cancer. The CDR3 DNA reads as TGTGCCAGCCACCTTGGCTCTGGAAACACCATATATTTT. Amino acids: CASHLGSGNTIYF.